A single sample gave rise to the 16 T cell receptor beta chains below, sequenced in a study of CD8 T cells in ankylosing spondylitis. Whole-study findings and limits: Made up of 7 to 9 highly homologous variants, a TCR beta motif appeared characteristic of ankylosing spondylitis blood.

TCRdb processed the 5' RACE reads anew with MiXCR; each CDR3 protein has one entry. The profile shows about 330,000 distinct CDR3 sequences, roughly 8% of them singletons. Their antigens are not known. Sequenced material: blood, either unsorted or a sorted T cell fraction (not recorded which). The source of these receptors is a male donor with ankylosing spondylitis.

In this sample, this clonotype turned up a few times. This rearrangement joins TRBV4-1 to TRBJ2-1; D is perhaps TRBD2 (6 bases). Germline V gene lookup returns CDR1 MGHRA and CDR2 YSYEKL. Trimming left V 7 bases short and J 2 bases short, with 15 bases between. The CDR3 has 15 amino acids. The CDR3 DNA is TGCGCCAGCAAACCACTGGAGGGCACCTACAATGAGCAGTTCTTC. Its translation: CASKPLEGTYNEQFF.

The chain links TRBV12-3 or TRBV12-4 to TRBJ1-5; D uncertain. V lost 4 bases, J lost 2 bases, and 9 bases lay in between. CDR3 size: 14 residues. The DNA for the CDR3 is TGTGCCAGCAGTTGGCGGGTAGGCAATCAGCCCCAGCATTTT. Its protein is CASSWRVGNQPQHF.

This clonotype was detected many times. V usage is TRBV12-3 or TRBV12-4 and J usage is TRBJ2-4; possibly TRBD1 for D (6 bases). The CDR3 is 14 amino acids. The V gene lost 8 bases and the J gene lost 7 bases, with 18 bases spanning the gap. The CDR3: CASGGSVAGNIQYF. CDR3 bases: TGTGCCAGCGGGGGCAGTGTAGCCGGGAACATTCAGTACTTC.

V and J are TRBV18 and TRBJ1-4, with TRBD1 matching 9 bases. V gave up 5 bases and J gave up 8 bases; unmatched junction bases: 12. The CDR3 has 16 residues. Germline V lookup: CDR1 KGHSH, CDR2 LQKENI. CDR3 residues: CASSENAGQGREKLFF. CDR3 sequence (DNA): TGTGCCAGCTCAGAGAACGCGGGACAGGGAAGAGAAAAACTGTTTTTT.

This clonotype was recorded many times. CDR3 DNA: TGTGCCGGCCTGGAGGCGGGCACTGAAGCTTTCTTT. It codes for CAGLEAGTEAFF. V and J are TRBV7-6 and TRBJ1-1; no definite D call. This CDR3 is built from 12 residues. Germline V gives CDR1 SGHVS, CDR2 FNYEAQ. The ends were cut back, 11 bases at V and 4 bases at J, with 14 bases in the middle.

This clonotype was counted at least ten times. V gene TRBV28 combines with J gene TRBJ2-3, with D possibly being TRBD2 (6 bases). Germline V gene lookup returns CDR1 MDHEN and CDR2 SYDVKM. Trimming left V 5 bases short and J 2 bases short, with 11 bases between. The CDR3 has 14 residues. Written as DNA, the CDR3 is TGTGCCAGCAGTGGCGGGATTGTCACAGATACGCAGTATTTT. The encoded protein is CASSGGIVTDTQYF. Drawing the rest from reference TRBV28 and TRBJ2-3, the complete variable domain is DVKVTQSSRYLVKRTGEKVFLECVQDMDHENMFWYRQDPGLGLRLIYFSYDVKMKEKGDIPEGYSVSREKKERFSLILESASTNQTSMYLCASSGGIVTDTQYFGPGTRLTVL.

This clonotype was seen repeatedly, ten times or more. The chain uses TRBV5-1 and TRBJ2-2, with a possible D match to TRBD1 (6 bases). The CDR3 length is 15 residues. CDR1 is SGHRS and CDR2 is YFSETQ in the germline V gene. The V end lost 0 bases, the J end lost 4 bases, and 10 bases lay between the germline ends. The CDR3 is CASSLGTASTGELFF. CDR3 DNA sequence: TGCGCCAGCAGCTTGGGGACAGCCAGCACCGGGGAGCTGTTTTTT.

This clonotype was picked up many times. The chain employs TRBV5-6 and TRBJ2-7; a possible D gene is TRBD1 (6 bases). Germline V CDR1 and CDR2: SGHDT, YYEEEE. V was cut by 4 bases and J by 3 bases, with 11 bases left in between. CDR3 length: 13 amino acids. Here the CDR3 DNA reads TGTGCCAGCAGCCCGGGACAAATCTACGAGCAGTACTTC. It specifies CASSPGQIYEQYF. The variable domain in full, completed from reference TRBV5-6 and TRBJ2-7, reads DAGVTQSPTHLIKTRGQQVTLRCSPKSGHDTVSWYQQALGQGPQFIFQYYEEEERQRGNFPDRFSGHQFPNYSSELNVNALLLGDSALYLCASSPGQIYEQYFGPGTRLTVT.

This clonotype was observed once. The V and J genes are TRBV7-9 and TRBJ2-5, with 10 bases aligning to TRBD2. Germline V gene data show CDR1 as SEHNR and CDR2 as FQNEAQ (reference sequence). V was clipped by 5 bases and J by 2 bases; unmatched bases: 8. This CDR3 region has 16 residues. CDR3 residues: CASSPGAGGAQETQYF. The CDR3 DNA follows: TGTGCCAGCAGCCCCGGAGCGGGAGGGGCGCAAGAGACCCAGTACTTC.

The chain joins TRBV30 to TRBJ2-7; 8 nucleotides align to TRBD1. The V and J ends lost 2 bases and 3 bases, in that order; junction bases with no gene match: 9. This CDR3 has 15 residues. CDR1 GTSNPN and CDR2 SVGIG come from the germline V gene (reference sequence). CDR3 sequence: CAWSLGQGAIYEQYF. CDR3 DNA: TGTGCCTGGAGTTTGGGCCAGGGGGCTATCTACGAGCAGTACTTC.

This clonotype was seen a few times. As DNA, the CDR3 is TGCGCCAGCAGCACTGGGGGTCGGGGCGGGACTAGCGGGTTTGGTGAGCAGTTCTTC. This translates into CASSTGGRGGTSGFGEQFF. The V and J genes are TRBV5-1 and TRBJ2-1; 12 bases fit TRBD2. The CDR3 has 19 residues. CDR1 is SGHRS and CDR2 is YFSETQ in the germline V gene. V lost 4 bases to trimming and J lost 9 bases; unmatched junction nucleotides: 20.

This clonotype occurred a few times. The chain employs TRBV6-1 and TRBJ1-1; D perhaps matches TRBD1 (5 bases). Trimming removed 5 bases from V and 7 bases from J, with 17 bases in between. CDR3 length: 14 residues. CDR1 MNHNS and CDR2 SASEGT come from the germline V gene. CDR3 region: CASSRTTVVLEAFF. The CDR3, as DNA: TGTGCCAGCAGTCGAACGACAGTGGTCCTTGAAGCTTTCTTT.

The chain links TRBV5-1 to TRBJ2-5, with 11 bases identical to TRBD2. The ends lost 6 bases at V and 5 bases at J; junction bases unmatched: 6. CDR1 is SGHRS, CDR2 YFSETQ, per germline. The CDR3 covers 14 residues. This chain's CDR3 is CASTLRLAGETQYF. In nucleotides, the CDR3 is TGCGCCAGCACCCTCCGACTAGCGGGGGAGACCCAGTACTTC.

This clonotype was counted a few times. The chain carries TRBV5-1 and TRBJ2-5; possibly TRBD2 for D (6 bases). Germline CDR1 SGHRS, CDR2 YFSETQ. V was trimmed by 2 bases and J by 0 bases, leaving 14 bases between them. This CDR3 contains 16 residues. The CDR3 sequence is CASSLVTSHYQETQYF. The DNA of the CDR3 is TGCGCCAGCAGCTTAGTGACTAGTCATTACCAAGAGACCCAGTACTTC.

This clonotype showed up just a few times. The chain links TRBV5-1 to TRBJ1-1, with D uncertain. V lost 7 bases, J lost 4 bases, and 11 bases lay in between. Looked up from germline, CDR1 is SGHRS and CDR2 is YFSETQ. The CDR3 length is 12 residues. CDR3 amino acids: CASDGEITEAFF. The CDR3, as DNA: TGCGCCAGCGACGGGGAGATCACTGAAGCTTTCTTT.

The chain is built from TRBV12-3 or TRBV12-4 and TRBJ2-6; maybe TRBD2 (6 bases). V gave up 3 bases and J gave up 0 bases, with 18 bases separating them. CDR3 length: 19 amino acids. The chain's CDR3 is CASSFPRGSLSSGANVLTF. In DNA, the CDR3 is TGTGCCAGCAGTTTCCCGCGGGGCAGCCTTAGCTCTGGGGCCAACGTCCTGACTTTC.